The present entry profiles one T cell receptor beta chain with its context. Trimming cost V 4 bases and J 6 bases; bases outside gene matches: 5. In germline, CDR1 is SGHAT, CDR2 FQNNGV. CDR3 length: 15 residues. This specimen comes from a study of blood T cell repertoires in COVID-19. Only in-frame clones appear in the TCRdb table, and some are missing; sequencing was by immunoSEQ multiplex PCR. The sample carries just over 150,000 clones, 65% to 90% recorded once. Material for sequencing was peripheral blood. The chain combines TRBV11-2 with TRBJ2-7, with 14 nucleotides matching TRBD2. This TCR was recovered from a woman in her thirties or forties with COVID-19, enrolled during active disease. CDR3 residues: CASSYGTSGGGEQYV. In DNA form, the CDR3 reads TGTGCCAGCAGCTACGGGACTAGCGGGGGAGGCGAGCAGTACGTC.